A selection of T cell receptor beta chains follows, all from one sample in a study of PD-1 blockade in classical Hodgkin lymphoma. Repertoires were generated with immunoSEQ multiplex PCR, while TCRdb's copy carries only in-frame clones and drops some. Of about 72,000 clones listed, 85% to 95% were seen once; the top ten hold 6.5% to 8%. The sample was peripheral blood mononuclear cells (PBMCs), taken at baseline. These receptors were taken from a human donor with classical Hodgkin lymphoma. CDR3s include the opening cysteine and the closing phenylalanine or tryptophan. A D gene is named only where the DNA matches it firmly. Not every row has a clone size; where given, it reads once, few, many or a size class.

NA	NA	TRBV6-6	TRBJ2-2	CASSYVLASGELFF	TGTGCCAGCAGTTACGTCCTAGCCTCCGGGGAGCTGTTTTTT
TRBD1	NA	TRBV7-7	TRBJ2-2	CASSSGQGAGELFF	TGTGCCAGCAGCTCAGGACAGGGGGCCGGGGAGCTGTTTTTT
TRBD1	NA	TRBV6-6	TRBJ1-2	CASSYEGQGPYGYTF	TGTGCCAGCAGTTATGAAGGACAGGGGCCTTATGGCTACACCTTC
NA	NA	TRBV7-8	TRBJ2-7	CASSLEGYGGYEQYF	TGTGCCAGCAGCTTAGAGGGGTACGGGGGTTACGAGCAGTACTTC
NA	once	TRBV6-5	TRBJ1-6	CASTWDGVPSPLHF	TGTGCCAGCACCTGGGACGGCGTTCCCTCACCCCTCCACTTT
NA	NA	TRBV14	TRBJ2-3	CASSQDELRGPVSQYF	TGTGCCAGCAGCCAAGATGAGTTGCGGGGCCCAGTTTCGCAGTATTTT
NA	few	TRBV2	TRBJ1-1	CASSELNTEAFF	TGTGCCAGCAGTGAACTGAACACTGAAGCTTTCTTT
NA	NA	TRBV19	TRBJ2-7	CASSIELTSSYEQYF	TGTGCCAGTAGTATAGAACTTACGAGCTCCTACGAGCAGTACTTC
TRBD1	NA	TRBV9	TRBJ1-2	CASSVTGVYTF	TGTGCCAGCAGCGTAACAGGGGTCTACACCTTC
NA	NA	TRBV7-6	TRBJ1-1	CASSLKQGWDTEAFF	TGTGCCAGCAGCTTAAAGCAGGGGTGGGACACTGAAGCTTTCTTT
NA	NA	TRBV7-2	TRBJ2-7	CASSHRLGVDEQYF	TGTGCCAGCAGCCATCGGCTGGGGGTGGACGAGCAGTACTTC
NA	NA	TRBV7-3	TRBJ2-2	CASSLLAPGELFF	TGTGCCAGCAGCTTACTAGCCCCCGGGGAGCTGTTTTTT
NA	NA	TRBV19	TRBJ1-3	CASNLGLGNTIYF	TGTGCCAGTAACCTGGGTCTTGGAAACACCATATATTTT
TRBD2	NA	TRBV2	TRBJ2-3	CASTGGDTQYF	TGTGCCAGCACGGGGGGAGATACGCAGTATTTT
NA	NA	TRBV19	TRBJ2-2	CASSTLGVRNTGELFF	TGTGCCAGTAGTACCCTAGGGGTGAGGAACACCGGGGAGCTGTTTTTT
TRBD1	NA	TRBV2	TRBJ2-7	CASSDRAAYEQYF	TGTGCCAGCTCAGACAGGGCGGCCTACGAGCAGTACTTC
TRBD1	NA	TRBV23-1	TRBJ2-5	CASSQSETGATQYF	TGCGCCAGCAGTCAATCGGAGACAGGGGCGACCCAGTACTTC
TRBD2	NA	TRBV30	TRBJ2-1	CAWNLAGGGWQFF	TGTGCCTGGAATTTAGCGGGGGGCGGCTGGCAGTTCTTC
NA	NA	TRBV13	TRBJ2-3	CASHSSQLTGDTQYF	TGTGCCAGCCACTCAAGCCAACTCACGGGGGATACGCAGTATTTT
TRBD2	NA	TRBV11-1	TRBJ2-1	CASRGVSGRSSYNEQFF	TGTGCCTCCCGAGGGGTTAGCGGGAGGAGCTCCTACAATGAGCAGTTCTTC
TRBD1	NA	TRBV5-1	TRBJ1-1	CASSLQGARDTEAFF	TGCGCCAGCAGCTTGCAGGGGGCTAGGGACACTGAAGCTTTCTTT
NA	once	TRBV2	TRBJ2-3	CAIQAGDTQYF	TGTGCCATTCAAGCGGGAGATACGCAGTATTTT
NA	few	TRBV5-6	TRBJ2-6	CASSLKGGSGANVLTF	TGTGCCAGCAGCTTGAAAGGGGGTAGTGGGGCCAACGTCCTGACTTTC
NA	NA	TRBV6-5	TRBJ1-1	CASSKNRDTEAFF	TGTGCCAGCAGTAAGAACAGGGACACTGAAGCTTTCTTT
NA	NA	TRBV6-5	TRBJ1-2	CASRPPGESYGYTF	TGTGCCAGCAGACCTCCAGGGGAGTCCTATGGCTACACCTTC
TRBD2	NA	TRBV11-2	TRBJ2-3	CASSLVTGGRASTDTQYF	TGTGCCAGCAGCTTAGTAACGGGAGGACGTGCTAGCACAGATACGCAGTATTTT
NA	NA	TRBV5-6	TRBJ2-3	CASSLRGGMADTQYF	TGTGCCAGCAGCTTGCGCGGTGGTATGGCAGATACGCAGTATTTT
NA	NA	TRBV2	TRBJ2-7	CAIANGNISYEQYF	TGTGCCATCGCGAACGGCAACATCTCCTACGAGCAGTACTTC
NA	NA	TRBV27	TRBJ2-7	CASHGGTTAYEQYF	TGTGCCAGCCATGGGGGCACTACAGCCTACGAGCAGTACTTC